This TCR beta chain was sequenced during a study of molecular identifiers for immune sequencing clone quantification. Whole-study findings and limits: Amid over 900,000 naive cells, spiked Jurkat TCR RNA from one cell was reportedly still detectable. Highly expanded clone sizes could be underestimated by identical TCR molecules that share a barcode.

With listed TCR primers and previously described methods, bulk TCR libraries were prepared. Each CDR3 protein gets one entry after TCRdb re-called the PCR reads with MiXCR. The sample consists of more than 550,000 distinct CDR3 sequences, about 25% of them appearing once. Sorting selected naive CD8 T cells with a CD8+CD4-CCR7+CD45RA+ phenotype. Germline loops: CDR1 DFQATT, CDR2 SNEGSKA (reference sequence). The CDR3 is made up of 16 amino acids. Trimming removed 0 bases from V and 0 bases from J, with 12 bases in between. This clonotype was observed at least ten times. What it binds is unknown. The sample taken for sequencing was naive CD8+ T cells from blood, with Jurkat cell RNA spiked in. The subset denotes: FACS-sorted CD8+CD4-CCR7+CD45RA+ naive T cells. This chain links TRBV20-1 with TRBJ1-5; D possibly corresponds to TRBD1 (5 bases). This clonotype originated in a human donor in good health. Some libraries in this study had Jurkat cell RNA spiked in. The CDR3 bases are TGCAGTGCTAGAGATCTTGTCAGGGATAGCAATCAGCCCCAGCATTTT. Its protein product is CSARDLVRDSNQPQHF.